These T cell receptor beta chains were read from a single sample in a study of type 1 regulatory T cells. From the reads, TCRdb called clonotypes with MiXCR, one entry per CDR3 protein. The profile shows roughly 67,000 distinct CDR3 sequences, roughly 60% of them singletons. These receptors have no identified antigens. The sample taken for sequencing was cultured T cells, either the whole culture or a sorted T cell fraction (not recorded which). Every receptor here comes from a human donor in good health. CDR3s include the opening cysteine and the closing phenylalanine or tryptophan. A D gene is named only where the DNA matches it firmly. Clone size is not always given. Where it is, it says once, few, many or a class for expanded clones.

j_gene: TRBJ2-7; abundance: -; d_gene: -; v_gene: TRBV27; CDR3aa: CASRPAGIPYEQYF; CDR3nt: TGTGCCAGCCGCCCGGCAGGGATTCCCTACGAGCAGTACTTC
j_gene: TRBJ2-1; abundance: few; d_gene: TRBD2; v_gene: TRBV5-1; CDR3aa: CASSLSSGSNEQFF; CDR3nt: TGCGCCAGCAGCTTGAGTAGCGGGAGTAATGAGCAGTTCTTC
j_gene: TRBJ1-1; abundance: few; d_gene: TRBD1; v_gene: TRBV6-5; CDR3aa: CASSAGGQTLEAFF; CDR3nt: TGTGCCAGCAGTGCGGGGGGACAGACTCTTGAAGCTTTCTTT
j_gene: TRBJ1-1; abundance: -; d_gene: -; v_gene: TRBV20-1; CDR3aa: CSASRDTGMTEAFF; CDR3nt: TGCAGTGCCAGTCGGGACACCGGGATGACTGAAGCTTTCTTT
j_gene: TRBJ2-1; abundance: -; d_gene: TRBD1; v_gene: TRBV5-6; CDR3aa: CASSFLDRDLGNEQFF; CDR3nt: TGTGCCAGCAGCTTCTTAGACAGGGACCTGGGCAATGAGCAGTTCTTC
j_gene: TRBJ2-1; abundance: -; d_gene: -; v_gene: TRBV2; CDR3aa: CASRMLVSYNEQFF; CDR3nt: TGTGCCAGCAGAATGCTTGTCTCCTACAATGAGCAGTTCTTC
j_gene: TRBJ2-2; abundance: few; d_gene: TRBD2; v_gene: TRBV11-2; CDR3aa: CASSARPMTSANTGELFF; CDR3nt: TGTGCCAGCAGCGCCCGCCCGATGACTAGCGCGAACACCGGGGAGCTGTTTTTT
j_gene: TRBJ1-2; abundance: -; d_gene: -; v_gene: TRBV19; CDR3aa: CASSIDLRMTGPWGYGYTF; CDR3nt: TGTGCCAGTAGTATAGATTTGAGGATGACGGGACCCTGGGGTTATGGCTACACCTTC
j_gene: TRBJ2-1; abundance: -; d_gene: -; v_gene: TRBV28; CDR3aa: CASSPLNEQFF; CDR3nt: TGTGCCAGCAGTCCCCTTAATGAGCAGTTCTTC
j_gene: TRBJ2-2; abundance: few; d_gene: -; v_gene: TRBV5-1; CDR3aa: CASSLYQGGTGELFF; CDR3nt: TGCGCCAGCAGCTTGTACCAGGGGGGCACCGGGGAGCTGTTTTTT
j_gene: TRBJ1-4; abundance: -; d_gene: -; v_gene: TRBV6-2/TRBV6-3; CDR3aa: CASTKSGATTNEKLFF; CDR3nt: TGTGCCAGCACGAAATCGGGGGCGACAACCAATGAAAAACTGTTTTTT
j_gene: TRBJ2-1; abundance: -; d_gene: -; v_gene: TRBV6-1; CDR3aa: CASHYSSYNEQFF; CDR3nt: TGTGCCAGTCATTACAGCTCCTACAATGAGCAGTTCTTC
j_gene: TRBJ1-5; abundance: few; d_gene: -; v_gene: TRBV7-9; CDR3aa: CASSLQGREQPQHF; CDR3nt: TGTGCCAGCAGCCTCCAGGGACGGGAACAGCCCCAGCATTTT
j_gene: TRBJ2-2; abundance: -; d_gene: TRBD2; v_gene: TRBV5-4; CDR3aa: CASRVLAGNTGELFF; CDR3nt: TGTGCCAGCAGGGTTCTAGCGGGAAACACCGGGGAGCTGTTTTTT
j_gene: TRBJ2-7; abundance: -; d_gene: TRBD1; v_gene: TRBV20-1; CDR3aa: CSAWDRTRSSYEQYF; CDR3nt: TGCAGTGCATGGGACAGGACGCGCTCCTCCTACGAGCAGTACTTC
j_gene: TRBJ2-7; abundance: -; d_gene: -; v_gene: TRBV6-2/TRBV6-3; CDR3aa: CASSYSIGRDNSYEQYF; CDR3nt: TGTGCCAGCAGTTACTCGATCGGAAGGGACAACTCCTACGAGCAGTACTTC
j_gene: TRBJ1-5; abundance: -; d_gene: -; v_gene: TRBV2; CDR3aa: CASSVGNPNQPQHF; CDR3nt: TGTGCCAGCAGTGTGGGGAATCCCAATCAGCCCCAGCATTTT
j_gene: TRBJ2-3; abundance: -; d_gene: -; v_gene: TRBV4-3; CDR3aa: CASSQDGASSTDTQYF; CDR3nt: TGCGCCAGCAGCCAGGACGGGGCCTCAAGCACAGATACGCAGTATTTT
j_gene: TRBJ2-2; abundance: few; d_gene: -; v_gene: TRBV27; CDR3aa: CASSFRGPNTGELFF; CDR3nt: TGTGCCAGCAGTTTTAGGGGACCGAACACCGGGGAGCTGTTTTTT
j_gene: TRBJ1-1; abundance: -; d_gene: -; v_gene: TRBV5-1; CDR3aa: CASSFFDRLNTEAFF; CDR3nt: TGCGCCAGCAGCTTCTTCGACAGACTGAACACTGAAGCTTTCTTT
j_gene: TRBJ2-1; abundance: -; d_gene: -; v_gene: TRBV24-1; CDR3aa: CATSELGSDEQFF; CDR3nt: TGTGCCACCAGTGAGTTAGGGAGCGATGAGCAGTTCTTC
j_gene: TRBJ2-7; abundance: -; d_gene: -; v_gene: TRBV3-1; CDR3aa: CASSQEGKQYF; CDR3nt: TGTGCCAGCAGCCAAGAGGGAAAGCAGTACTTC
j_gene: TRBJ2-2; abundance: few; d_gene: -; v_gene: TRBV6-2/TRBV6-3; CDR3aa: CASSYSTQGKNTGELFF; CDR3nt: TGTGCCAGCAGTTACTCGACCCAGGGGAAGAACACCGGGGAGCTGTTTTTT
j_gene: TRBJ2-2; abundance: once; d_gene: -; v_gene: TRBV5-4; CDR3aa: CASSLATGRTGELFF; CDR3nt: TGTGCCAGCAGCCTTGCGACAGGGAGGACCGGGGAGCTGTTTTTT
j_gene: TRBJ2-5; abundance: -; d_gene: TRBD2; v_gene: TRBV19; CDR3aa: CASSYGAGVLETQYF; CDR3nt: TGTGCCAGTAGTTACGGAGCGGGAGTATTGGAGACCCAGTACTTC
j_gene: TRBJ2-5; abundance: -; d_gene: TRBD1; v_gene: TRBV4-1; CDR3aa: CASSWTGQETQYF; CDR3nt: TGCGCCAGCAGCTGGACAGGGCAAGAGACCCAGTACTTC
j_gene: TRBJ2-2; abundance: few; d_gene: TRBD1; v_gene: TRBV20-1; CDR3aa: CSARPTGGRNTGELFF; CDR3nt: TGCAGTGCTAGACCAACAGGGGGTAGAAACACCGGGGAGCTGTTTTTT
j_gene: TRBJ2-3; abundance: -; d_gene: -; v_gene: TRBV7-9; CDR3aa: CASSYLGADTQYF; CDR3nt: TGTGCCAGCAGCTACCTGGGGGCTGATACGCAGTATTTT
j_gene: TRBJ2-6; abundance: -; d_gene: TRBD1; v_gene: TRBV5-1; CDR3aa: CASSLAGQGRVSGANVLTF; CDR3nt: TGCGCCAGCAGCTTGGCGGGACAGGGACGGGTCTCTGGGGCCAACGTCCTGACTTTC